This T cell receptor (beta chain) was identified in a study of early T cells in non-severe SARS-CoV-2 infection. For the study at large: Bulk RNA from unsorted whole blood was sequenced; chains were unpaired.

The germline V gene encodes CDR1 SGHVS and CDR2 FQNEAQ. The CDR3 consists of 15 residues. The V and J ends lost 5 bases and 3 bases, in that order; junction bases with no gene match: 4. Separate cDNA molecules each had unique molecular identifiers attached to them. In TCRdb, the 5' RACE reads were re-called with MiXCR into one record per CDR3 protein. Among approximately 74,000 distinct CDR3 sequences, more than 13% were seen once, and the ten largest hold approximately 11%. The sequenced sample consisted of whole blood. The TCR originated in an adult who was a healthcare worker with PCR-confirmed SARS-CoV-2 infection or an uninfected control (not recorded which). The gene calls are TRBV7-8 and TRBJ2-3, with 11 bases that match TRBD2. The CDR3 spells CASSTRLAGTDTQYF. The CDR3 bases are TGTGCCAGCAGCACCAGACTAGCGGGAACAGATACGCAGTATTTT.